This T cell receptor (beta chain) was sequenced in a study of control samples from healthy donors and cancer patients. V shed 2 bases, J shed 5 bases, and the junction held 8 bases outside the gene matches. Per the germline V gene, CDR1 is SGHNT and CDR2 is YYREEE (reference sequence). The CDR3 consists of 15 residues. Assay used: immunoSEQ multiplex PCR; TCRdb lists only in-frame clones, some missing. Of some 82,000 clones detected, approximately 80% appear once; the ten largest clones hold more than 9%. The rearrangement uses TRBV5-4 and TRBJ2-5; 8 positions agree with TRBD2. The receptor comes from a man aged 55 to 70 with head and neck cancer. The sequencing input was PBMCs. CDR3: CASSLDSGREETQYF. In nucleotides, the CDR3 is TGTGCCAGCAGCTTAGACAGCGGGAGAGAGGAGACCCAGTACTTC.